A selection of T cell receptor beta chains follows, all from one sample in a study of vaccination and CD4 T cells after COVID-19. TCRdb re-called the PCR reads with MiXCR, one entry per CDR3 protein. Of 8,000 to 9,000 distinct CDR3 sequences listed, approximately 51% were seen once; the top ten hold around 16%. What these receptors recognize is not known. Sequencing was done on a sample of CD4+ T cells from blood, cultured in vitro. The receptors were gathered from a human donor in good health. Each CDR3 is given with its conserved first and last residue. Clone size is given for some rows only: seen once, a few or many times, or a class if the clone is expanded.

TRBJ1-2 TRBV15 NA CATSRDAPGGYGYTF
TRBJ2-5 TRBV7-2 medium-sized CASSLAGGLGTQYF
TRBJ2-3 TRBV20-1 NA CSARFDNTQYF
TRBJ2-2 TRBV7-8 few CASSQGGRSGAGELFF
TRBJ1-1 TRBV4-1 few CASSEGRRNTEAFF
TRBJ2-1 TRBV6-1 NA CASSGLAGPLNEQFF
TRBJ1-5 TRBV6-5 NA CASSYSQGHGQPQHF
TRBJ2-4 TRBV7-2 NA CASSLSGEGKNIQYF
TRBJ2-7 TRBV15 NA CATSRTQLEPYEQYF
TRBJ1-4 TRBV20-1 NA CSAEGGTKATNEKLFF
TRBJ1-6 TRBV6-5 NA CASSYSRGTGDSPLHF
TRBJ2-3 TRBV29-1 few CSVDAEQGVTDTQYF
TRBJ1-2 TRBV5-1 NA CASSSLGTGPLHGGGYTF
TRBJ2-2 TRBV6-5 few CASSYTGGAGELFF
TRBJ1-2 TRBV12-3/TRBV12-4 NA CASTLGGVGYGYTF
TRBJ1-3 TRBV20-1 few CSATAPNSGNTIYF
TRBJ1-6 TRBV20-1 few CSASAEWANSPLHF
TRBJ1-1 TRBV7-9 NA CASSLGVRTEAFF
TRBJ1-6 TRBV2 NA CASSENPQSPLHF
TRBJ2-2 TRBV5-4 NA CASSLAFGAGGNTGELFF
TRBJ1-2 TRBV2 NA CASSVEVGTGGYTF
TRBJ1-1 TRBV12-3/TRBV12-4 few CASSRGATEAFF
TRBJ1-1 TRBV28 NA CASSPDRGRNTEAFF
TRBJ2-1 TRBV6-4 NA CASSDTDSSYNEQFF
TRBJ1-1 TRBV2 few CATTELNTEAFF
TRBJ2-2 TRBV11-2 NA CASSLVAGTGELFF
TRBJ2-5 TRBV7-9 few CASSLALLGQTQYF
TRBJ2-5 TRBV20-1 NA CSAPTNQETQYF
TRBJ2-2 TRBV9 NA CASSAGGRTGELFF
TRBJ2-7 TRBV19 NA CASSISARDYEQYF
TRBJ1-6 TRBV20-1 NA CSARADRESSPLHF
TRBJ2-1 TRBV29-1 NA CSVPDRGSYNEQFF
TRBJ2-1 TRBV7-2 NA CASSPRAGGPGFNEQFF
TRBJ1-1 TRBV11-2 NA CASSLRQIGRRNTEAFF
TRBJ2-7 TRBV19 NA CASSRTTGTGSSYEQYF
TRBJ2-6 TRBV10-3 NA CATTLAGGDSGANVLTF